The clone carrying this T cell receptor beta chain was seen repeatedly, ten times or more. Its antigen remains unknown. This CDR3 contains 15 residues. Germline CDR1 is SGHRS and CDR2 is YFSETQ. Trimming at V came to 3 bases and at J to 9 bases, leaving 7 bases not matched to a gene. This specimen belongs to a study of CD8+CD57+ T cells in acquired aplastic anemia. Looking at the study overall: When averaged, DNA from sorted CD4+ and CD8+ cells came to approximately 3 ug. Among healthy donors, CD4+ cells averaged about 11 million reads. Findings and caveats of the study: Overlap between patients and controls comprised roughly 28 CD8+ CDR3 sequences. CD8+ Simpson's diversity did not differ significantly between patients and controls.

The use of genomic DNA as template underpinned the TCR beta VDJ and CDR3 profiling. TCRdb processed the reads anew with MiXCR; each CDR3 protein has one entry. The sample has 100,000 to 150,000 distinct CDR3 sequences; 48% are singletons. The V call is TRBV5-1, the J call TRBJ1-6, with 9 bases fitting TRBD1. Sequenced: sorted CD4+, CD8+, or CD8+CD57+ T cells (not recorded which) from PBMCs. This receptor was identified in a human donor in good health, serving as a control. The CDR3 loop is CASSSRTGAGSPLHF. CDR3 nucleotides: TGCGCCAGCAGCTCGAGGACAGGGGCAGGTTCACCCCTCCACTTT.